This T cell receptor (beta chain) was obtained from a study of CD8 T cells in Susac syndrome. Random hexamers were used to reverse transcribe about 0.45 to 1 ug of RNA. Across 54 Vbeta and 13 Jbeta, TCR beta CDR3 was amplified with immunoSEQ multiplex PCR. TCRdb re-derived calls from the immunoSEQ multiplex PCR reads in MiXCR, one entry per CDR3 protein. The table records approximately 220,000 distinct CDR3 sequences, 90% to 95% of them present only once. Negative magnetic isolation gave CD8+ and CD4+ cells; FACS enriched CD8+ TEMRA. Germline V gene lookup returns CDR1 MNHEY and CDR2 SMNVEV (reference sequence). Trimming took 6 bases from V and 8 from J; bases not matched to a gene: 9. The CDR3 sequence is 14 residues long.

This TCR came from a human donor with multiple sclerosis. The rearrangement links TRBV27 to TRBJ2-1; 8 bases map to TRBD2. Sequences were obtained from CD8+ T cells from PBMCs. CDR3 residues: CASSRGLDLDEQFF. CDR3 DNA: TGTGCCAGCAGCCGGGGACTAGATCTTGATGAGCAGTTCTTC.